This T cell receptor (beta chain) comes out of a study of siplizumab effects on memory and regulatory T cells. Study-level points and caveats: Researchers could not give a naive or memory phenotype to roughly 75-96% of proliferating CD4+ or CD8+ clones. Alloreactive sequences tracing back to unstimulated CD4+ memory cells were significantly reduced by siplizumab. Naive T cells, seemingly more diverse than memory cells, seemed major alloresponse contributors.

Produced via immunoSEQ multiplex PCR; TCRdb's table is partial and in-frame only. Here the sample spans about 110,000 clones, roughly 94% being singletons. With respect to this clone: What it recognizes is unknown.

V shed 5 bases and J shed 3 bases, with 8 bases lying between them. The CDR3 has 12 amino acids. The germline V gene encodes CDR1 MNHEY and CDR2 SVGAGI. The sample consisted of Tregs sorted from blood. The source is a human donor in good health. The rearrangement links TRBV6-5 to TRBJ2-7; TRBD1 might be the D (5 bases). The CDR3 spells CASSRDSYEQYF. CDR3 sequence (DNA): TGTGCCAGCAGTAGAGACAGCTACGAGCAGTACTTC.